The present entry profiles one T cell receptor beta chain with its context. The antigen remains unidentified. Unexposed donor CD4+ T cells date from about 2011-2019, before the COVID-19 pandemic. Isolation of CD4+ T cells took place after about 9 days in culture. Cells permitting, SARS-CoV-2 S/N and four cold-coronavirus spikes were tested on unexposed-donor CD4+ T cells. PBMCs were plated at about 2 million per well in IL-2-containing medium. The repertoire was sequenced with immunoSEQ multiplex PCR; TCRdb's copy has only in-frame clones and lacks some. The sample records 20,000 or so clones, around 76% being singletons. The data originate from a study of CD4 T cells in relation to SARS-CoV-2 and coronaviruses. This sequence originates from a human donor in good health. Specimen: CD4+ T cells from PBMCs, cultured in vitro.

CDR3 sequence: CASSGQSSGVGKNIQYF. The CDR3 region has the DNA TGTGCCAGCAGCGGACAATCTAGCGGGGTTGGCAAAAACATTCAGTACTTC. The chain carries TRBV3-1 (or the pseudogene TRBV3-2) and TRBJ2-4; TRBD2 matches at 9 bases. Germline CDR1 LGHDT, CDR2 YNNKEL (reference sequence). V was pared by 5 bases and J by 3 bases, with 11 bases of the junction left unmatched. CDR3 length equals 17 residues.